Presented here are 15 T cell receptor beta chains from one specimen sequenced in a study of response to subunit inactivated influenza vaccine (dated by TCRdb to 2017 to 2018). Library preparation employed RT-PCR. Data came from an Illumina HiSeq 2500. TCRdb took the public reads, trimmed them with fastp at Q25, ran MiXCR for clone calling and kept in-frame beta chains. Each CDR3 protein gets just one entry, which takes the most common genes and DNA from the rows behind it. A total of roughly 780,000 distinct CDR3 sequences appear in this sample, 18% of them only once. 9.5% to 13% of the sample rests with the top ten. Here the sequenced sample was PBMCs from blood, taken more than 4 days after vaccination. The receptors derive from a man in his forties or fifties who received an inactivated influenza vaccine. Donor details come from another sample of the same person, matched by shared clones.

This sequence joins TRBV5-5 and TRBJ2-3; 8 positions agree with TRBD2. The CDR3 totals 18 residues. Germline V gene sequence: CDR1 SGHKS, CDR2 YYEKEE (reference sequence). J gave up 2 bases and V 5 bases, and 16 bases lay outside the gene matches. CDR3 DNA: TGTGCCAGCAGTAGGATAGCGGGGACCCGAGGAGCCACAGATACGCAGTATTTT. Translating gives CASSRIAGTRGATDTQYF.

Only a few counts were recorded for this clonotype. CDR3 sequence reads: CASSHLDSGAYNEQFF. In DNA, the CDR3 is TGTGCCAGCAGCCACCTAGACAGCGGGGCTTACAATGAGCAGTTCTTC. The chain links TRBV7-2 to TRBJ2-1; TRBD2 aligns across 7 bases. Looked up from germline, CDR1 is SGHTA and CDR2 is FQGNSA. The CDR3 length is 16 residues. V dropped 5 bases and J dropped 4; count of bases not matched to a gene: 11.

This clonotype has at least ten counts. CDR3 bases: TGTGCCAGTCGTTGGACGGGCTCGAACACTGAAGCTTTCTTT. Translating gives CASRWTGSNTEAFF. V usage is TRBV12-3 or TRBV12-4 and J usage is TRBJ1-1; D is ambiguous. There are 14 residues in the CDR3. Trimming removed 9 bases at V and 1 base at J, with 15 bases between.

The chain employs TRBV6-2 or TRBV6-3 and TRBJ2-6; no clear D gene. CDR1 and CDR2 (germline): MNHEY, SVGEGT. Trimming removed 5 bases from V and 0 bases from J, with 8 bases in between. The CDR3 spans 15 residues. The CDR3 coding sequence is TGTGCCAGCAGTCAACGTAGCTCTGGGGCCAACGTCCTGACTTTC. Protein sequence: CASSQRSSGANVLTF.

The chain carries TRBV12-3 or TRBV12-4 and TRBJ2-1; TRBD2 aligns across 8 bases. The CDR3 runs 15 residues. Trimming cost V 3 bases and J 7 bases; bases outside gene matches: 8. DNA of the CDR3: TGTGCCAGCAGTTTCGCGGGAGGAAGTCGGAATGAGCAGTTCTTC. It encodes CASSFAGGSRNEQFF.

The chain couples TRBV5-1 to TRBJ2-5; no reliable D call. The CDR3 runs to 14 residues. CDR1 SGHRS and CDR2 YFSETQ come from the germline V gene. Trimming pared 4 bases from V and 0 bases from J, leaving 10 bases between. CDR3 residues: CASSKDSHQETQYF. The CDR3 nucleotides read TGCGCCAGCAGCAAAGACTCCCACCAAGAGACCCAGTACTTC.

V gene TRBV5-1 combines with J gene TRBJ2-5, with 7 bases fitting TRBD1. Germline CDR1 reads SGHRS; CDR2 reads YFSETQ. With 3 bases clipped from V and 0 bases from J, the junction kept 5 bases outside the gene matches. The CDR3 consists of 15 residues. In DNA, the CDR3 is TGCGCCAGCAGCTCGGGGACAGACTACCAAGAGACCCAGTACTTC. Translated: CASSSGTDYQETQYF.

The chain employs TRBV12-3 or TRBV12-4 and TRBJ2-5; possibly TRBD2 for D (6 bases). V was pared by 6 bases and J by 5 bases, with 16 bases between. The CDR3 totals 14 residues. The CDR3 is CASSLRREEETQYF. CDR3 nucleotide sequence: TGTGCCAGCAGCCTGCGGAGGGAGGAGGAGACCCAGTACTTC.

The chain employs TRBV28 and TRBJ2-7; perhaps D is TRBD1 or TRBD2 (6 bases each). Germline values: CDR1 MDHEN, CDR2 SYDVKM. The CDR3 runs 12 residues. CDR3 region: CATLGGTYEQYF. DNA of the CDR3: TGTGCGACCCTGGGGGGCACCTACGAGCAGTACTTC.

The V call is TRBV28, the J call TRBJ2-3; 8 nucleotides agree with TRBD2. This CDR3 spans 16 amino acids. V lost 3 bases to trimming and J lost 11 bases; unmatched junction nucleotides: 16. Germline V gives CDR1 MDHEN, CDR2 SYDVKM. This CDR3 reads CASSFRTGGSLAEQYF. The CDR3 DNA reads as TGTGCCAGCAGTTTTCGGACGGGGGGGAGCCTGGCGGAGCAGTATTTT.

The chain carries TRBV4-1 and TRBJ1-3; perhaps TRBD1 as D (6 bases). The V gene's germline CDR1 is MGHRA and CDR2 YSYEKL. The V end was cut by 3 bases, the J end by 0 bases, with 18 bases between. The CDR3 spans 18 residues. Written as DNA, the CDR3 is TGCGCCAGCAGCCAGGGGGCTCCGGGACCCCACTCTGGAAACACCATATATTTT. It codes for CASSQGAPGPHSGNTIYF.

A few counts support this clonotype. The V gene is TRBV28, the J gene TRBJ1-2, with 9 positions matching TRBD1. Per germline, CDR1 MDHEN and CDR2 SYDVKM. The CDR3 has 14 amino acids. The J segment lost 4 bases and the V segment lost 6 bases, leaving 6 bases of the junction unmatched. Here the CDR3 reads CASSYRGLVYGYTF. For the CDR3, the DNA is TGTGCCAGCAGCTACAGGGGGCTGGTCTATGGCTACACCTTC.

The J gene is TRBJ2-7, the V gene TRBV12-3 or TRBV12-4; a weak D match, TRBD2 (6 bases). Trimming pared 6 bases from V and 1 base from J, leaving 13 bases between. The CDR3 contains 14 residues. The CDR3 region has the DNA TGTGCCAGCAGCGGGACTGAGGGGTCCTACGAGCAGTACTTC. It yields the protein CASSGTEGSYEQYF.

A few counts support this clonotype. The CDR3 region has the DNA TGTGCCAGCAGTGCCCGACAGGGGGGGAGTGGAAACACCATATATTTT. It yields the protein CASSARQGGSGNTIYF. This chain links TRBV12-3 or TRBV12-4 with TRBJ1-3; 9 bases are a match to TRBD1. The CDR3 is 16 residues long. V lost 5 bases, J lost 3 bases, and 8 bases stayed unmatched.

There are many counts of this clonotype. CDR3 bases: TGTGCCAGCAGCGCGGACTGGGGTAGACCCGCTTTCGAGCAGTACTTC. Translating it yields CASSADWGRPAFEQYF. The rearrangement joins TRBV5-5 to TRBJ2-7; maybe TRBD2 (5 bases). This CDR3 spans 16 amino acids. Between the trimmed V and J ends, which lost 4 bases and 6 bases, there was a span of 23 bases. Germline CDR1 and CDR2: SGHKS and YYEKEE (reference sequence).